These 27 T cell receptor beta chains came from one sample sequenced in a study of cytomegalovirus exposure and HLA in healthy donors. The primer mix had 60 Vbeta and 13 Jbeta primers. Generated by immunoSEQ multiplex PCR, the TCRdb table keeps only in-frame clones and is missing some. The sample records about 120,000 clones, over 70% being singletons. Material: PBMCs. All receptors come from a man aged 35 to 55 in good health and CMV-seropositive.

The V call is TRBV6-1, the J call TRBJ2-4, with 7 positions matching TRBD2. The trim removed 6 bases at V and 5 bases at J, leaving 7 bases unmatched. This CDR3 comprises 14 residues. Germline V gives CDR1 MNHNS, CDR2 SASEGT. CDR3: CASRARLAENIQYF. In nucleotides, the CDR3 is TGTGCCAGCAGGGCTCGGCTAGCGGAAAACATTCAGTACTTC.

This clone turned up a few times. This rearrangement joins TRBV5-1 to TRBJ1-2; perhaps TRBD1 as D (5 bases). The V gene's germline CDR1 is SGHRS and CDR2 YFSETQ. The CDR3 has 14 residues. V shed 0 bases and J shed 8 bases, with 14 bases lying between them. DNA for the CDR3: TGCGCCAGCAGCTTGGCGGACATTCCGGGCGGCTACACCTTC. The encoded protein is CASSLADIPGGYTF.

This clone has just one count. The chain couples TRBV5-5 to TRBJ1-1; the D gene is possibly TRBD1 (5 bases). Germline V gene data show CDR1 as SGHKS and CDR2 as YYEKEE (reference sequence). The CDR3 is made up of 16 amino acids. The V end was cut by 3 bases, the J end by 5 bases, with 20 bases between. CDR3 sequence reads: CASSSGQGGARTEAFF. In nucleotides, the CDR3 is TGTGCCAGCAGCTCAGGGCAGGGAGGGGCTCGAACTGAAGCTTTCTTT.

The CDR3 DNA sequence: TGTGCCAGCAGCCAAGAAGGGGTAGCTGGGGCCAACGTCCTGACTTTC. It yields the protein CASSQEGVAGANVLTF. V usage is TRBV4-2 and J usage is TRBJ2-6; TRBD1 is a possible D gene (5 bases). The CDR3 is 16 amino acids. Germline CDR1 is LGHNA and CDR2 is YNFKEQ. Between the trimmed V and J ends, which lost 0 bases and 2 bases, there was a span of 8 bases.

This chain joins TRBV11-2 and TRBJ2-1; 9 bases agree with TRBD2. This CDR3 region has 16 residues. V dropped 5 bases and J dropped 4; count of bases not matched to a gene: 9. Germline CDR1 reads SGHAT; CDR2 reads FQNNGV. The CDR3, as DNA: TGTGCCAGCAGCCGCGGGAGCGGGGGGCCTTACAATGAGCAGTTCTTC. Protein sequence: CASSRGSGGPYNEQFF. Full variable domain (outside the CDR3, taken from reference TRBV11-2 and TRBJ2-1): EAGVAQSPRYKIIEKRQSVAFWCNPISGHATLYWYQQILGQGPKLLIQFQNNGVVDDSQLPKDRFSAERLKGVDSTLKIQPAKLEDSAVYLCASSRGSGGPYNEQFFGPGTRLTVL.

This clone was seen just once. This chain links TRBV19 with TRBJ2-6; no clear D. Trimming cost V 5 bases and J 3 bases, with 8 bases left between them. CDR1 is LNHDA and CDR2 is SQIVND in the germline V gene (reference sequence). This CDR3 has 14 residues. This chain's CDR3 is CASSDSGGANVLTF. The DNA for the CDR3 is TGTGCCAGTAGTGATAGTGGTGGGGCCAACGTCCTGACTTTC.

This chain uses TRBV6-5 with TRBJ2-7; 7 bases map to TRBD2. With V trimmed by 0 bases and J by 3 bases, 8 bases remained unmatched. The germline gives CDR1 MNHEY, CDR2 SVGAGI. The CDR3 totals 16 residues. CDR3 sequence reads: CASSYSSSGRDYEQYF. CDR3 DNA: TGTGCCAGCAGTTACTCGAGTAGCGGGCGGGACTACGAGCAGTACTTC.

This chain uses TRBV11-2 with TRBJ1-1; no definite D call. CDR1 SGHAT and CDR2 FQNNGV come from the germline V gene. V dropped 5 bases and J dropped 1 base, with 11 bases sitting between them. The CDR3 spans 14 residues. The CDR3 region is CASSHLTKNTEAFF. The CDR3 DNA sequence: TGTGCCAGCAGCCACCTGACAAAGAACACTGAAGCTTTCTTT.

The chain is built from TRBV12-1 and TRBJ2-1; the table's D gene call, TRBD2, was not cross checked with the DNA. TRBV12-1 is annotated as a pseudogene. The CDR3 has 11 amino acids. As DNA, the CDR3 is TGTGCCAGCAGAATCGGCAATGAGCAGTTCTTC. Translating gives CASRIGNEQFF.

A note on this clone: Relative to the germline gene, one junction end is altered; a read error may explain this. This chain links TRBV7-9 with TRBJ2-7; TRBD2 matches at 14 bases. The CDR3 has 16 amino acids. CDR1 and CDR2 (germline): SEHNR, FQNEAQ (reference sequence). The CDR3 spells CSSSPGLAGGRYEQYF. The CDR3 DNA reads TGTTCCAGCAGCCCCGGACTAGCGGGGGGACGCTACGAGCAGTACTTC.

CDR3 amino acids: CASSSAGAHPNEQFF. CDR3 nucleotides: TGTGCCAGCAGCTCTGCGGGAGCCCACCCCAATGAGCAGTTCTTC. The chain employs TRBV7-3 and TRBJ2-1, with TRBD2 matching 7 bases. Germline loops: CDR1 SGHTA, CDR2 FQGTGA. This CDR3 region has 15 residues. Trimming took 4 bases from V and 6 from J; bases not matched to a gene: 9.

This chain uses TRBV27 with TRBJ1-2, with TRBD1 matching 11 bases. Germline V gives CDR1 MNHEY, CDR2 SMNVEV (reference sequence). J was trimmed by 5 bases and V by 9 bases; bases with no gene match: 5. The CDR3 runs to 13 residues. This CDR3 reads CASRDRGNYGYTF. CDR3 coding DNA: TGTGCCAGTCGGGACAGGGGGAATTATGGCTACACCTTC.

The chain uses TRBV9 and TRBJ2-5; D is possibly TRBD2 (6 bases). The ends were cut back, 3 bases at V and 2 bases at J, with 17 bases in the middle. Germline V gene sequence: CDR1 SGDLS, CDR2 YYNGEE. The CDR3 totals 16 residues. The CDR3 protein is CASSAPFAAGQETQYF. CDR3 DNA sequence: TGTGCCAGCAGCGCCCCATTCGCGGCGGGGCAAGAGACCCAGTACTTC.

J is TRBJ1-1 and V is TRBV6-5; D gene uncertain. The germline V gene encodes CDR1 MNHEY and CDR2 SVGAGI. V was pared by 1 base and J by 6 bases, with 6 bases between. The CDR3 length is 12 residues. The CDR3 sequence: CASSYWRAEAFF. The DNA of the CDR3 is TGTGCCAGCAGTTACTGGAGGGCTGAAGCTTTCTTT.

The chain joins TRBV4-1 to TRBJ1-1, with D maybe TRBD1 (6 bases). CDR3 size: 15 residues. The V end was cut by 1 base, the J end by 1 base, with 10 bases between. From germline, CDR1 is MGHRA and CDR2 YSYEKL. The CDR3 DNA reads TGCGCCAGCAGCCAAGTCTCGGGACAGAACACTGAAGCTTTCTTT. Amino acid sequence: CASSQVSGQNTEAFF.

Here the CDR3 reads CASSPRQGRYTF. CDR3 sequence (DNA): TGTGCCAGCAGTCCAAGACAGGGCCGCTACACCTTC. The chain recombines TRBV5-8 with TRBJ1-2, with 7 bases fitting TRBD1. This CDR3 spans 12 amino acids. The germline V gene has CDR1 SGHTS and CDR2 YDEGEE. Losses at the gene ends were 5 bases for V and 9 bases for J; bases not matched to a gene: 7.

The chain uses TRBV6-5 and TRBJ2-7; D may be TRBD2 (5 bases). This CDR3 spans 12 amino acids. Germline values: CDR1 MNHEY, CDR2 SVGAGI. The CDR3 loop reads CSTRARAYEQYF. The DNA for the CDR3 is TGTTCAACGAGGGCCCGGGCCTACGAGCAGTACTTC.

This CDR3 reads CASSYDTGDNDGYTF. CDR3 in DNA: TGTGCCAGCAGCTATGATACAGGGGATAATGATGGCTACACCTTC. The chain joins TRBV7-9 to TRBJ1-2, with 7 nucleotides matching TRBD1. The CDR3 has 15 amino acids. V lost 4 bases and J lost 6; bases outside the gene matches: 11. CDR1 SEHNR and CDR2 FQNEAQ come from the germline V gene (reference sequence).

Comments on this clone: Other DNA sequences within the sample encode an identical CDR3. The V gene is TRBV19, the J gene TRBJ1-6, with 8 bases identical to TRBD1. The V segment lost 6 bases and the J segment 12 bases; nucleotides outside the gene matches: 10. CDR3 size: 14 residues. Looked up from germline, CDR1 is LNHDA and CDR2 is SQIVND (reference sequence). CDR3 region: CASRTGTGGVPLHF. The CDR3 DNA follows: TGTGCCAGTAGGACCGGGACAGGAGGCGTACCCCTCCACTTT.

This chain connects TRBV5-1 to TRBJ2-4, with a tentative D call TRBD2 (5 bases). CDR1 is SGHRS, CDR2 YFSETQ, per germline. The CDR3 spans 16 residues. Trimming left V 4 bases short and J 0 bases short, with 14 bases between. CDR3 region: CASSPEGGLAKNIQYF. CDR3 in DNA: TGCGCCAGCAGCCCCGAGGGCGGTTTAGCCAAAAACATTCAGTACTTC.

The rearrangement links TRBV6-1 to TRBJ2-7; 14 bases agree with TRBD2. Germline V gene data show CDR1 as MNHNS and CDR2 as SASEGT. The V gene end was trimmed by 6 bases and the J gene end by 3 bases; junction bases not matched to a gene: 4. This CDR3 is built from 15 residues. This CDR3 reads CASRGTSGGIYEQYF. In nucleotides, the CDR3 is TGTGCCAGCAGGGGGACTAGCGGGGGCATCTACGAGCAGTACTTC.

This rearrangement joins TRBV2 to TRBJ2-7; 9 bases are a match to TRBD1. J was trimmed by 4 bases and V by 7 bases; bases with no gene match: 8. This CDR3 region has 14 residues. Germline CDR1 and CDR2: SNHLY and FYNNEI. This chain's CDR3 is CASNIQGAGYEQYF. The CDR3 bases are TGTGCCAGCAATATACAGGGGGCGGGGTACGAGCAGTACTTC.

This clone has just a few counts. This chain links TRBV10-1 with TRBJ1-3; D is possibly TRBD1 (5 bases). The V end was cut by 6 bases, the J end by 1 base, with 19 bases between. This CDR3 is 17 amino acids long. Germline CDR1 WNHNN, CDR2 SYGVQD (reference sequence). The CDR3 region is CASRRPIVRQSGNTIYF. CDR3 nucleotides: TGCGCCAGCAGGCGGCCGATCGTAAGACAGTCTGGAAACACCATATATTTT.

This clone has a handful of counts. The V and J genes are TRBV15 and TRBJ2-2; tentative D call: TRBD2 (6 bases). Germline loops: CDR1 LNHNV, CDR2 YYDKDF (reference sequence). The CDR3 is made up of 14 amino acids. V was cut by 4 bases and J by 4 bases, with 10 bases left in between. The DNA for the CDR3 is TGTGCCACCAGCACAAAGGAGGGCACCGGGGAGCTGTTTTTT. Its translation is CATSTKEGTGELFF.

This chain connects TRBV6-6 to TRBJ2-7, with TRBD1 matching over 9 bases. V lost 5 bases and J lost 0; bases outside the gene matches: 8. This CDR3 region has 16 residues. CDR1 MNHNY and CDR2 SVGAGI come from the germline V gene (reference sequence). The CDR3 protein is CASSSPGTGFSYEQYF. The CDR3, as DNA: TGTGCCAGCAGTAGTCCCGGGACAGGGTTCTCCTACGAGCAGTACTTC.

The rearrangement links TRBV10-3 to TRBJ1-5, with 7 bases that match TRBD1. Germline CDR1 and CDR2: ENHRY and SYGVKD. Trimming removed 0 bases from V and 6 bases from J; junction bases left unmatched: 11. The CDR3 is made up of 17 amino acids. CDR3 sequence reads: CAISESWWEGGGQPQHF. The CDR3 DNA follows: TGTGCCATCAGTGAGTCGTGGTGGGAAGGGGGCGGTCAGCCCCAGCATTTT.

This chain links TRBV6-5 with TRBJ1-2; 7 nucleotides match TRBD1. Germline-derived CDR1 and CDR2 are MNHEY and SVGAGI. J lost 8 bases, V lost 6 bases, and 15 bases had no gene match. The length of the CDR3 is 15 residues. CDR3 coding DNA: TGTGCCAGCAGCAGACAGGGCGGAGGTTCGGGAGGCTACACCTTC. Its translation: CASSRQGGGSGGYTF.